One sample yielded the 29 T cell receptor beta chains listed below, sequenced in a study of blood T cell repertoires in COVID-19. Using immunoSEQ multiplex PCR, the repertoire was profiled, and TCRdb retains in-frame clones only, with some absent. This sample has 60,000 to 75,000 clones, with around 87% found just once. The specimen was peripheral blood. These TCRs come from a man aged 55 to 70 with acute or convalescent COVID-19.

The chain employs TRBV5-5 and TRBJ2-7, with TRBD1 as a possible D gene (5 bases). From germline, CDR1 is SGHKS and CDR2 YYEKEE (reference sequence). V lost 4 bases, J lost 7 bases, and 18 bases lay in between. The CDR3 runs to 14 residues. The CDR3 DNA reads TGTGCCAGCAGCCGTGGGGCTTACCCTTGGGAGCAGTACTTC. It codes for CASSRGAYPWEQYF.

The chain uses TRBV6-5 and TRBJ1-1; maybe TRBD1 (6 bases). The CDR3 sequence is 15 residues long. V lost 6 bases to trimming and J lost 4 bases, with 18 bases between them. Germline V gene sequence: CDR1 MNHEY, CDR2 SVGAGI. CDR3 coding DNA: TGTGCCAGCAGACGATCACGACAGGCTCTCACTGAAGCTTTCTTT. Its translation: CASRRSRQALTEAFF.

The chain has TRBV7-2 and TRBJ2-7, with TRBD2 identical over 9 bases. This CDR3 spans 15 amino acids. Germline V gene data show CDR1 as SGHTA and CDR2 as FQGNSA. The V segment lost 4 bases and the J segment 1 base; nucleotides outside the gene matches: 5. This CDR3 reads CASSSTSGRSYEQYF. CDR3 in DNA: TGTGCCAGCAGCTCGACTAGCGGACGGTCCTACGAGCAGTACTTC.

V and J are TRBV14 and TRBJ1-3; no clear D. The CDR3 sequence is 13 residues long. The germline gives CDR1 SGHDN, CDR2 FVKESK. V was trimmed by 3 bases and J by 0 bases, leaving 3 bases between them. CDR3 coding DNA: TGTGCCAGCAGCCAGAGCTCTGGAAACACCATATATTTT. It specifies CASSQSSGNTIYF.

J is TRBJ1-2 and V is TRBV2, with D perhaps matching TRBD1 (5 bases). The V gene lost 4 bases and the J gene lost 5 bases, with 11 bases spanning the gap. This CDR3 spans 13 amino acids. Germline V gene data show CDR1 as SNHLY and CDR2 as FYNNEI. The CDR3 DNA follows: TGTGCCAGCAGTGTAGACAGCAGTTATGGCTACACCTTC. It is translated as CASSVDSSYGYTF. Supplemented by reference TRBV2 and TRBJ1-2, the full variable domain reads EPEVTQTPSHQVTQMGQEVILRCVPISNHLYFYWYRQILGQKVEFLVSFYNNEISEKSEIFDDQFSVERPDGSNFTLKIRSTKLEDSAMYFCASSVDSSYGYTFGSGTRLTVV.

This clone was recorded only once. V is TRBV9 and J is TRBJ1-3; possible D gene TRBD1, 5 bases. This CDR3 contains 15 residues. Germline-derived CDR1 and CDR2 are SGDLS and YYNGEE. V dropped 0 bases and J dropped 2 bases, with 9 bases sitting between them. This CDR3 reads CASSVGGVTGNTIYF. The CDR3, as DNA: TGTGCCAGCAGCGTAGGGGGGGTGACTGGAAACACCATATATTTT.

The chain couples TRBV7-9 to TRBJ2-6; 8 positions agree with TRBD1. The CDR3 extends over 15 amino acids. The germline V gene has CDR1 SEHNR and CDR2 FQNEAQ (reference sequence). The V segment lost 2 bases and the J segment 6 bases; nucleotides outside the gene matches: 3. In DNA form, the CDR3 reads TGTGCCAGCAGCTTACAGGGGGCGTCGGCCAACGTCCTGACTTTC. Protein sequence: CASSLQGASANVLTF.

The chain combines TRBV4-3 with TRBJ2-1; TRBD2 agrees at 7 bases. V lost 0 bases and J lost 5; bases outside the gene matches: 7. This CDR3 spans 16 amino acids. CDR1 is LGHNA, CDR2 YSLEER, per germline. CDR3 amino acids: CASSQDSSGVNNEQFF. The CDR3 nucleotides read TGCGCCAGCAGCCAAGACAGCAGCGGGGTAAACAATGAGCAGTTCTTC.

This rearrangement joins TRBV15 to TRBJ1-4; unclear D gene. The CDR3 is made up of 15 amino acids. V was trimmed by 1 base and J by 2 bases, leaving 8 bases between them. CDR1 is LNHNV, CDR2 YYDKDF, per germline (reference sequence). CDR3 nucleotide sequence: TGTGCCACCAGCAGAGCGAGGTCTACTAATGAAAAACTGTTTTTT. Protein: CATSRARSTNEKLFF.

Remarks on this clone: This specimen includes other DNA sequences encoding the same CDR3. The chain recombines TRBV7-3 with TRBJ2-2, with D perhaps TRBD2 (6 bases). This CDR3 contains 16 residues. The V and J ends lost 1 base and 4 bases respectively, with 13 bases between them. Germline V gene data show CDR1 as SGHTA and CDR2 as FQGTGA. The DNA for the CDR3 is TGTGCCAGCAGCTTAAACGGGGGTCGGGTCACCGGGGAGCTGTTTTTT. This gives the protein CASSLNGGRVTGELFF. The complete variable domain, with remaining parts taken from reference TRBV7-3 and TRBJ2-2, reads GAGVSQTPSNKVTEKGKYVELRCDPISGHTALYWYRQSLGQGPEFLIYFQGTGAADDSGLPNDRFFAVRPEGSVSTLKIQRTERGDSAVYLCASSLNGGRVTGELFFGEGSRLTVL.

The V gene is TRBV30, the J gene TRBJ1-3; D may be TRBD1 (5 bases). Germline CDR1 reads GTSNPN; CDR2 reads SVGIG (reference sequence). The CDR3 is 14 residues long. With 2 bases removed from V and 0 bases from J, the gap between germline ends came to 8 bases. This CDR3 reads CAWSRGVSGNTIYF. In DNA form, the CDR3 reads TGTGCCTGGAGTCGGGGGGTCTCTGGAAACACCATATATTTT.

This chain joins TRBV7-8 and TRBJ1-1; the match to TRBD1 covers 7 bases. CDR3 length: 17 residues. Germline assignment: CDR1 SGHVS and CDR2 FQNEAQ. V gave up 2 bases and J gave up 5 bases; unmatched junction bases: 14. The CDR3 DNA sequence: TGTGCCAGCAGCTTAATGGGGTCCCGGGACAGTGGGACTGAAGCTTTCTTT. This sequence encodes CASSLMGSRDSGTEAFF. Full variable domain (remainder filled in from reference TRBV7-8 and TRBJ1-1): GAGVSQSPRYKVAKRGQDVALRCDPISGHVSLFWYQQALGQGPEFLTYFQNEAQLDKSGLPSDRFFAERPEGSVSTLKIQRTQQEDSAVYLCASSLMGSRDSGTEAFFGQGTRLTVV.

V gene TRBV20-1 combines with J gene TRBJ2-5, with a tentative D call TRBD1 (5 bases). Germline CDR1 DFQATT, CDR2 SNEGSKA (reference sequence). V gave up 5 bases and J gave up 13 bases, with 11 bases separating them. The CDR3 runs to 9 residues. This CDR3 is CSAGAFGYF. The CDR3 nucleotides are TGCAGTGCTGGGGCTTTCGGGTACTTC.

This sequence joins TRBV29-1 and TRBJ2-6; no firm D call. CDR1 and CDR2 (germline): SQVTM, ANQGSEA. The CDR3 runs 14 residues. Trimming left V 2 bases short and J 2 bases short, with 7 bases between. This chain's CDR3 is CSVEQVAGANVLTF. In nucleotides, the CDR3 is TGCAGCGTTGAACAGGTTGCTGGGGCCAACGTCCTGACTTTC. Complete variable domain (other parts from reference TRBV29-1 and TRBJ2-6): SAVISQKPSRDICQRGTSLTIQCQVDSQVTMMFWYRQQPGQSLTLIATANQGSEATYESGFVIDKFPISRPNLTFSTLTVSNMSPEDSSIYLCSVEQVAGANVLTFGAGSRLTVL.

This chain uses TRBV11-2 with TRBJ2-7; D not certain. This CDR3 spans 12 amino acids. V lost 5 bases, J lost 1 base, and 6 bases lay in between. Germline V gives CDR1 SGHAT, CDR2 FQNNGV. The DNA for the CDR3 is TGTGCCAGCAGCCCTACTTCCTACGAGCAGTACTTC. It translates to CASSPTSYEQYF.

V is TRBV19 and J is TRBJ2-3; 8 bases are a match to TRBD1. The length of the CDR3 is 15 residues. Germline V gene lookup returns CDR1 LNHDA and CDR2 SQIVND (reference sequence). Unmatched junction bases numbered 7, after V lost 5 bases and J lost 3 bases. The CDR3 sequence: CASSVGQGLTDTQYF. The CDR3 region has the DNA TGTGCCAGTAGTGTCGGACAGGGTTTAACAGATACGCAGTATTTT.

This sequence joins TRBV5-1 and TRBJ2-7; 8 nucleotides match TRBD1. The trim removed 4 bases at V and 1 base at J, leaving 7 bases unmatched. The CDR3 length is 15 residues. The germline V gene has CDR1 SGHRS and CDR2 YFSETQ. In DNA, the CDR3 is TGCGCCAGCAGCACCCAGGGGGCGTATTCCTACGAGCAGTACTTC. This gives the protein CASSTQGAYSYEQYF. Full variable domain (rest looked up from reference TRBV5-1 and TRBJ2-7): KAGVTQTPRYLIKTRGQQVTLSCSPISGHRSVSWYQQTPGQGLQFLFEYFSETQRNKGNFPGRFSGRQFSNSRSEMNVSTLELGDSALYLCASSTQGAYSYEQYFGPGTRLTVT.

This chain uses TRBV5-1 with TRBJ2-7; D remains ambiguous. Per germline, CDR1 SGHRS and CDR2 YFSETQ. This CDR3 spans 14 amino acids. Between the trimmed V and J ends, which lost 0 bases and 1 base, there was a span of 8 bases. This CDR3 is CASSLVFSSYEQYF. The CDR3 region has the DNA TGCGCCAGCAGCTTGGTGTTTAGTTCCTACGAGCAGTACTTC.

V is TRBV4-3 and J is TRBJ1-1; maybe TRBD1 (5 bases). Trimming shortened V by 4 bases and J by 2 bases, and 11 bases separated the two germline ends. CDR1 is LGHNA and CDR2 is YSLEER in the germline V gene. The length of the CDR3 is 14 residues. The CDR3 spells CASSLGGANTEAFF. The CDR3 DNA is TGCGCCAGCAGCCTCGGAGGGGCTAACACTGAAGCTTTCTTT.

The table lists this clone with a few counts. This chain links TRBV6-6 with TRBJ1-1, with a weak D call TRBD1 (6 bases). The V gene's germline CDR1 is MNHNY and CDR2 SVGAGI (reference sequence). CDR3 length: 15 residues. Between the trimmed V and J ends, which lost 4 bases and 4 bases, there was a span of 16 bases. The CDR3 DNA is TGTGCCAGCAGTTCGACAGGTACCCTGATCACTGAAGCTTTCTTT. Translated, it gives CASSSTGTLITEAFF.

The gene calls are TRBV1 and TRBJ2-7; the table calls TRBD2, which could not be checked here. TRBV1 corresponds to a pseudogene. This CDR3 comprises 18 residues. The CDR3 loop is CTSRHPPGRGPMSYEQYF. In DNA form, the CDR3 reads TGCACCAGCAGGCACCCACCGGGGAGAGGGCCAATGTCCTACGAGCAGTACTTC.

The gene calls are TRBV6-6 and TRBJ1-2; 7 positions agree with TRBD1. The germline gives CDR1 MNHNY, CDR2 SVGAGI (reference sequence). The CDR3 is made up of 12 amino acids. Losses at the gene ends were 10 bases for V and 5 bases for J; bases not matched to a gene: 7. The CDR3 here is CATRQGRYGYTF. In nucleotides, the CDR3 is TGTGCCACCCGACAGGGCCGGTATGGCTACACCTTC.

J is TRBJ2-7 and V is TRBV6-1, with TRBD1 matching 7 bases. The CDR3 contains 14 residues. CDR1 MNHNS and CDR2 SASEGT come from the germline V gene. Trimming at V came to 2 bases and at J to 5 bases, leaving 6 bases not matched to a gene. This CDR3 is CASSEHRGLDEQYF. CDR3 DNA: TGTGCCAGCAGTGAACACAGGGGCCTGGACGAGCAGTACTTC.

The chain recombines TRBV18 with TRBJ2-3; no clear D. Trimming removed 5 bases from V and 0 bases from J, with 9 bases in between. Germline loops: CDR1 KGHSH, CDR2 LQKENI. This CDR3 region has 14 residues. The CDR3 nucleotides are TGTGCCAGCTCAGTCAGTTTGAGCACAGATACGCAGTATTTT. The encoded protein is CASSVSLSTDTQYF.

Details on this clone: Germline is not matched at one junction end, which may reflect a read error. The CDR3 DNA is TGTGCCAACAGCTCTGCCGGGACAGGGGGGTACGAGCAGTACTTC. It is translated as CANSSAGTGGYEQYF. The chain uses TRBV7-2 and TRBJ2-7; TRBD1 agrees at 11 bases. Germline-derived CDR1 and CDR2 are SGHTA and FQGNSA. CDR3 length: 15 amino acids.

The sample holds one count of this clone. J is TRBJ1-2 and V is TRBV11-1, with D possibly being TRBD1 (6 bases). Trimming cost V 5 bases and J 7 bases, with 20 bases left between them. Germline V gives CDR1 SGHAT, CDR2 FQDESV (reference sequence). The CDR3 spans 15 residues. CDR3 sequence (DNA): TGTGCCAGCAGCACGAACAGAGGGGGTGTCGGTGGCTACACCTTC. Translation gives CASSTNRGGVGGYTF.

J is TRBJ1-2 and V is TRBV7-2, with 8 positions matching TRBD1. This CDR3 region has 14 residues. The ends lost 5 bases at V and 8 bases at J; junction bases unmatched: 10. Germline V gene lookup returns CDR1 SGHTA and CDR2 FQGNSA. CDR3 region: CASSPRQGKGGYTF. The CDR3 bases are TGTGCCAGCAGCCCAAGACAGGGGAAGGGAGGCTACACCTTC.

The chain links TRBV29-1 to TRBJ1-4, with 11 bases lining up with TRBD1. The V gene end was trimmed by 7 bases and the J gene end by 7 bases; junction bases not matched to a gene: 11. In germline, CDR1 is SQVTM, CDR2 ANQGSEA. CDR3 length: 15 amino acids. The chain's CDR3 is CSAAGDRGSSEKLFF. The CDR3 region has the DNA TGCAGCGCCGCAGGGGACAGGGGGTCCAGTGAAAAACTGTTTTTT.

CDR3 residues: CASSPNEAPQGGYGYTF. CDR3 DNA: TGTGCCAGCTCACCCAACGAGGCACCGCAGGGTGGCTATGGCTACACCTTC. This rearrangement joins TRBV18 to TRBJ1-2, with D maybe TRBD1 (5 bases). The CDR3 is 17 amino acids. Trimming removed 3 bases from V and 4 bases from J, with 21 bases in between. CDR1 and CDR2 from the germline V gene are KGHSH and LQKENI.